This T cell receptor beta chain was sequenced in a study of human T cells and chemical hapten exposure (dated by TCRdb to about 2021). About the investigation overall: For sensitization, 2% DPC in acetone was applied to a 2 cm by 2 cm area of upper inner arm skin. Peripheral blood TCR repertoire changes were tracked in vivo in alopecia patients during primary and secondary sensitization to the hapten diphenylcyclopropenone (DPC). Libraries were combined into a pool for sequencing, and differences in TCR yield between samples came mainly from small differences in library volumes within the pool. Most of the patients in the cohort were female, and the cohort covered alopecia areata with under or over 50% scalp involvement, alopecia totalis and alopecia universalis. Nearly 30 alopecia patients provided blood for TCR sequencing at one to four time points (pre-sensitization, 2, 6 and 24 weeks). Patch tests used Finn chambers with 0.01% DPC on the upper back, scored after 6 days by International Contact Dermatitis Research Group standards. Weekly therapeutic DPC doses were additionally applied to the scalp of patients throughout the approximately 25-week study period. Patient blood was sampled pre-sensitization (week 0) and at 2, 6 and about 24 weeks after DPC sensitization. What the study reported, not specific to this receptor: No change with DPC sensitization was found in the number of TCRs above 1 in 1000 frequency, and no evidence of global repertoire structure alterations was found. After repeated subsampling, the strength of the expansion versus patch-test correlation and the threshold at which it became significant changed. Patch test score was positively correlated with the number of PT1 expanded TCRs, with significance at thresholds 8, 16 and 32 but not at 4. Alopecia, a presumed autoimmune disease, was present in all patients, so the immune response of the patients might differ from that of healthy individuals. Compared with pre-sensitization or healthy control sets, expanded TCRs formed significantly more large CDR3 similarity clusters, which is consistent with antigen-driven responses.

The time point label of this sample denotes: pre-sensitization, week 0. The sample's treatment or condition label, in plain terms: therapeutic diphenylcyclopropenone sensitization with weekly scalp DPC. At every patch-test visit, the blood draw took place before the patch test was put on. Patients were eligible if aged 18 to 70, diagnosed with alopecia and judged suitable for DPC therapy, and pregnant patients were excluded. Total RNA was isolated from unfractionated whole blood collected in Tempus Blood RNA tubes. V and J lose 8 bases and 15 bases, and a span of 20 bases separates them. As encoded in the germline V gene, CDR1 is SNHLY while CDR2 is FYNNEI. The CDR3 contains 12 residues, cysteine and phenylalanine counted. The sequence is cut down to CDR3 DNA, 36 bases in frame from base 1. Library preparation employed RACE. TCRdb lists the instrument as NextSeq 500. During library preparation, unique molecular identifiers were attached to individual cDNA molecules so that TCRs could be counted in a quantitative, reproducible way. From each blood RNA sample, both TCR alpha and TCR beta chains were sequenced. The original pipeline was this. Samples had a median of roughly 100,000 TCRs, with a range from roughly 23,224 to 700,000. The Decombinator software suite was used to annotate V, J and CDR3 in the TCR reads. For the PS versus PT1 abundance plots, all samples were subsampled to the same number of TCRs (28,000). TCRs were defined as expanded if absent before sensitization and observed at least eight times at the 2-week time point. TCRdb trimmed the raw reads at Q25, called clones with MiXCR and kept productive beta chains. For every CDR3 protein sequence, its rows merge into one entry that carries the most common genes and DNA. The V and J calls and clone size come from TCRdb's table, not from the authors' own analysis. The sample table lists around 60,000 distinct CDR3 sequences, around 7% of them with a count of one. 1.5% to 2% of the sample lies in the top ten.

This clonotype was counted ten times or more. No cognate antigen has been identified for it. Base-call qualities are not available, and no considerably larger clone is one nucleotide away. Recombination joined TRBV2 with TRBJ2-1; perhaps TRBD2 is the D gene, with 5 bases matching. This clonotype was obtained from a woman aged 25 to 39 with alopecia areata. Some clones in this sample may be carry-over from other donors' samples. The sequencing used whole blood, collected in connection with sensitization to the hapten diphenylcyclopropenone (DPC). The DNA sequence follows: TGTGCCAGCTTAATTTTGTGGGAGTATCCGTTCTTC. This encodes CASLILWEYPFF.